The next 16 T cell receptor beta chains were all read from a single sample in a study of vaccination and CD4 T cells after COVID-19. The Oncomine TCR Beta short-read assay was what sequenced the DNA obtained from cultured CD4+ T cells. TCRdb passed the PCR reads through MiXCR, listing each CDR3 protein once. The sample holds approximately 13,000 distinct CDR3 sequences; 42% are singletons and the top ten take about a fifth. Sample treatment: roughly 10-day PBMC culture with coronavirus spike peptide pools or control peptides (ViraFEST assay). These receptors lack a known antigen. The input for sequencing was CD4+ T cells from blood, cultured in vitro, taken before SARS-CoV-2 vaccination. These receptors came from a human donor who had recovered from COVID-19.

V usage is TRBV11-1 and J usage is TRBJ2-5, with D possibly being TRBD2 (6 bases). CDR3 length: 16 residues. Germline CDR1 and CDR2: SGHAT and FQDESV (reference sequence). V was shortened by 1 base and J by 3 bases, with 15 bases between the two germline ends. CDR3 protein: CASSLVFRGGEETQYF. Here the CDR3 DNA reads TGTGCCAGCAGCTTAGTCTTCCGGGGCGGGGAAGAGACCCAGTACTTC.

This clonotype was observed once. This chain links TRBV2 with TRBJ1-1; 7 nucleotides match TRBD1. The CDR3 runs 15 residues. V trimming: 4 bases; J trimming: 2 bases; junction bases outside the gene matches: 7. The germline CDR1 and CDR2 sequences are SNHLY and FYNNEI. The CDR3 protein is CASSGPGQTNTEAFF. As DNA, the CDR3 is TGTGCCAGCAGTGGACCGGGACAGACTAACACTGAAGCTTTCTTT.

This clonotype was observed a few times. The CDR3 region has the DNA TGTGCCAGCAGCACACAGGGACAGGGGAACTATGGCTACACCTTC. Translating gives CASSTQGQGNYGYTF. The V call is TRBV7-9, the J call TRBJ1-2; 10 bases are a match to TRBD1. The CDR3 spans 15 residues. J was trimmed by 2 bases and V by 5 bases; bases with no gene match: 5. From germline, CDR1 is SEHNR and CDR2 FQNEAQ (reference sequence).

By frequency in the sample, this clonotype is medium-sized. DNA of the CDR3: TGTGCCACTACGAGGGGGAATAATTCACCCCTCCACTTT. Protein product: CATTRGNNSPLHF. The chain links TRBV27 to TRBJ1-6; tentatively, D is TRBD1 (6 bases). This CDR3 spans 13 amino acids. The germline V gene encodes CDR1 MNHEY and CDR2 SMNVEV (reference sequence). Trimming pared 10 bases from V and 5 bases from J, leaving 12 bases between.

This clonotype has more than one count but fewer than ten. V is TRBV20-1 and J is TRBJ1-1; D unresolved. Germline V gene data show CDR1 as DFQATT and CDR2 as SNEGSKA (reference sequence). CDR3 length: 15 amino acids. The V and J ends lost 2 bases and 1 base respectively, with 14 bases between them. The CDR3 sequence is CSARFAGSRNTEAFF. CDR3 DNA sequence: TGCAGTGCTAGATTCGCTGGCAGCCGGAACACTGAAGCTTTCTTT.

The chain employs TRBV20-1 and TRBJ1-1; no clear D. CDR1 and CDR2 (germline): DFQATT, SNEGSKA (reference sequence). The V gene lost 4 bases and the J gene lost 5 bases, with 17 bases spanning the gap. This CDR3 has 14 residues. CDR3 DNA: TGCAGTGCTATGATACCCGGGCCCCGGACTGAAGCTTTCTTT. Its protein product is CSAMIPGPRTEAFF.

This clonotype has only a few counts. The gene calls are TRBV19 and TRBJ2-7; 8 nucleotides agree with TRBD1. The CDR3 has 15 amino acids. The germline gives CDR1 LNHDA, CDR2 SQIVND (reference sequence). The V segment lost 6 bases and the J segment 3 bases; nucleotides outside the gene matches: 10. This CDR3 reads CASSHTGTGFYEQYF. The CDR3 coding sequence is TGTGCCAGTAGCCATACCGGGACAGGCTTCTACGAGCAGTACTTC.

V and J are TRBV7-2 and TRBJ2-1, with TRBD2 matching over 7 bases. The J segment lost 5 bases and the V segment lost 4 bases, leaving 8 bases of the junction unmatched. Per the germline V gene, CDR1 is SGHTA and CDR2 is FQGNSA. The CDR3 has 15 residues. CDR3 loop: CASSSRSGGNNEQFF. In nucleotides, the CDR3 is TGTGCCAGCAGCTCAAGATCGGGGGGAAACAATGAGCAGTTCTTC.

V is TRBV20-1 and J is TRBJ2-5, with D possibly being TRBD1 (5 bases). The germline V gene has CDR1 DFQATT and CDR2 SNEGSKA (reference sequence). The V end was cut by 0 bases, the J end by 2 bases, with 13 bases between. The CDR3 consists of 15 residues. This CDR3 is CSARDARVVQETQYF. As DNA, the CDR3 is TGCAGTGCTAGAGATGCCAGGGTAGTACAAGAGACCCAGTACTTC.

This clonotype was seen more than once but under ten times. The chain combines TRBV9 with TRBJ1-5, with D possibly TRBD1 on 6 matching bases. With 4 bases removed from V and 7 bases from J, the gap between germline ends came to 18 bases. The CDR3 is made up of 15 amino acids. Looked up from germline, CDR1 is SGDLS and CDR2 is YYNGEE. CDR3 amino acids: CASSTTGRGRQPQHF. CDR3 sequence (DNA): TGTGCCAGCAGCACCACAGGGCGGGGACGGCAGCCCCAGCATTTT.

The chain uses TRBV11-3 and TRBJ1-2; D remains ambiguous. Trimming took 4 bases from V and 2 from J, leaving 14 bases between them. CDR1 is SGHNT and CDR2 is YENEEA in the germline V gene. The CDR3 covers 15 residues. The DNA for the CDR3 is TGTGCCAGCAGCTCCCGCGGCGGGGTAAACTATGGCTACACCTTC. This codes for CASSSRGGVNYGYTF.

This clonotype was counted between two and nine times. The chain carries TRBV20-1 and TRBJ1-1, with TRBD1 identical over 8 bases. The CDR3 is 13 amino acids. The germline V gene has CDR1 DFQATT and CDR2 SNEGSKA (reference sequence). The J segment lost 10 bases and the V segment lost 3 bases, leaving 10 bases of the junction unmatched. This CDR3 is CSASSDRGLTAFF. The CDR3 DNA reads TGCAGTGCTAGCTCCGACAGGGGTTTAACAGCTTTCTTT.

The CDR3 protein is CSAGSGSTDTQYF. The CDR3 coding sequence is TGCAGTGCTGGTAGCGGGAGCACAGATACGCAGTATTTT. The chain combines TRBV20-1 with TRBJ2-3; 7 positions agree with TRBD2. V shed 5 bases, J shed 0 bases, and the junction held 2 bases outside the gene matches. Germline CDR1 reads DFQATT; CDR2 reads SNEGSKA (reference sequence). There are 13 residues in the CDR3.

The chain employs TRBV20-1 and TRBJ2-2; no definite D call. CDR1 and CDR2 from the germline V gene are DFQATT and SNEGSKA (reference sequence). The CDR3 length is 17 residues. Trimming took off 4 bases at V and 1 base at J, with 19 bases between the two ends. Here the CDR3 DNA reads TGCAGTGCTATTAAACTAAGGGCTATTTGGAACACCGGGGAGCTGTTTTTT. It yields the protein CSAIKLRAIWNTGELFF.

This chain uses TRBV11-2 with TRBJ1-5; tentative D call: TRBD1 (5 bases). The V gene lost 1 base and the J gene lost 9 bases, with 13 bases spanning the gap. The CDR3 is made up of 14 amino acids. Germline loops: CDR1 SGHAT, CDR2 FQNNGV. CDR3 in DNA: TGTGCCAGCAGCTTAGCCGGGACGGGTCCGCCCCAGCATTTT. It codes for CASSLAGTGPPQHF.

The table lists this clonotype with a few counts. The gene calls are TRBV20-1 and TRBJ2-5; D is undetermined. The length of the CDR3 is 12 residues. The V gene's germline CDR1 is DFQATT and CDR2 SNEGSKA (reference sequence). The V gene lost 3 bases and the J gene lost 5 bases, with 10 bases spanning the gap. The chain's CDR3 is CSASPARETQYF. Here the CDR3 DNA reads TGCAGTGCTAGCCCCGCGCGGGAGACCCAGTACTTC.